The entry below describes one TCR beta chain. The antigen remains undetermined. The germline V gene has CDR1 WSHSY and CDR2 SAAADI. The germline V and J ends were trimmed by 8 bases and 9 bases, with 12 bases remaining between them. This CDR3 region has 11 residues. This sample is drawn from a study of T cells in localized non-small cell lung cancer. The study's findings and limits: Uninvolved adjacent lung had more T cell clonality than any other tissue, topping tumor. A single tumor region was sequenced, leaving heterogeneity possible. A median of about 60 of the top 100 tumor clones appeared in adjacent lung, which was paired and uninvolved.

TCRdb's copy holds only in-frame clones and misses some; the assay was immunoSEQ multiplex PCR. In the table there are around 29,000 clones, around 93% of which are singletons. This sample comprised peripheral blood mononuclear cells, obtained before any cancer treatment. This rearrangement joins TRBV10-2 to TRBJ2-3; the D gene is possibly TRBD2 (5 bases). The TCR comes from a woman aged 40-70 years with stage III lung adenocarcinoma. CDR3 sequence (DNA): TGCGCCAGCCAGTCTGGAGGAACGCAGTATTTT. It encodes CASQSGGTQYF.